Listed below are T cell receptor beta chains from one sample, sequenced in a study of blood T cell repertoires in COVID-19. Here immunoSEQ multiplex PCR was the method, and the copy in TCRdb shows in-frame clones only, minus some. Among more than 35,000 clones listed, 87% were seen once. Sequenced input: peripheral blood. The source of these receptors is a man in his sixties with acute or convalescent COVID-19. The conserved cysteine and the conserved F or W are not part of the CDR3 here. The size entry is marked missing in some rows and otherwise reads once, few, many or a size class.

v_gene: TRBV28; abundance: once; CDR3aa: ASSSQGEGYT
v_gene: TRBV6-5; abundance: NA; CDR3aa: ASSRDRVGEAF
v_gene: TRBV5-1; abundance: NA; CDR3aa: ASSFGTGDTEAF
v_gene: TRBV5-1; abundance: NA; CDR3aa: ASSLVPTGGASYEQY
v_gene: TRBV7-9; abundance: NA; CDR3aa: ASSPRQGDQPQH
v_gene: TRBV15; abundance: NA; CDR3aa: ATSRGGTAYEQY
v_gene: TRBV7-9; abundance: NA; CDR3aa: ASTAGGGRNQF
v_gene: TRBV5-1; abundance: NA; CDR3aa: ATSQGGGPAGANVLT
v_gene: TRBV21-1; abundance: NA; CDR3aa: ASSYTGLAGGSF
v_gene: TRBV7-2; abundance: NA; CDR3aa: ASSQPQGGETQY
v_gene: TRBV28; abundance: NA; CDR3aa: ASGAGRQETQY
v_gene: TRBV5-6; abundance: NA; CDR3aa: ASSLVQAPHEQF
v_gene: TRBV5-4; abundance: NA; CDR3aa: ASTRGVAGELF
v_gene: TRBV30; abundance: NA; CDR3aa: AWSTGTTGNTIY
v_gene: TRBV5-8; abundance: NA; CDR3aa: ASSERQMNTEAF
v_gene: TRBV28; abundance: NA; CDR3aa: ASSFFVGGSTGELF
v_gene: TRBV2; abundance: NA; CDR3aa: ASRGAGGSDTQY
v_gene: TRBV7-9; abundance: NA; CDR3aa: ASSFPFGGRLNEQF